The 27 T cell receptor beta chains listed next were all sequenced from one sample in a study of T cells in Graves' hyperthyroidism and ophthalmopathy. Regions amplified from RNA transcripts were the TCR beta CDR3 regions. An initial round of RT-PCR targeting the TCR CDR3 relied on the HTBI primer set. TCRdb re-derived calls from the multiplex PCR reads in MiXCR, one entry per CDR3 protein. The data contain a few hundred thousand distinct CDR3 sequences, about 45% of them singletons. The sequenced sample was peripheral blood or thyroid tissue (not recorded which). The source of these receptors is an adult woman with Graves' disease, either hyperthyroidism or ophthalmopathy (not recorded which).

The chain recombines TRBV7-3 with TRBJ2-5; 8 positions match TRBD2. CDR1 is SGHTA and CDR2 is FQGTGA in the germline V gene. Trimming at V came to 0 bases and at J to 5 bases, leaving 8 bases not matched to a gene. The CDR3 sequence is 16 residues long. The CDR3 DNA follows: TGTGCCAGCAGCTTAACTCCGGGACTAGTAGTTGAGACCCAGTACTTC. Protein sequence: CASSLTPGLVVETQYF.

This clonotype was seen repeatedly, ten times or more. V and J are TRBV20-1 and TRBJ1-2, with 7 bases that match TRBD1. This CDR3 has 15 residues. The V gene end was trimmed by 3 bases and the J gene end by 5 bases; junction bases not matched to a gene: 12. The V gene's germline CDR1 is DFQATT and CDR2 SNEGSKA (reference sequence). CDR3 loop: CSARWDSPSRYGYTF. The CDR3 nucleotides read TGCAGTGCTAGGTGGGACAGCCCATCTAGGTATGGCTACACCTTC.

This clonotype was seen more than once but under ten times. The rearrangement uses TRBV29-1 and TRBJ1-2; TRBD1 matches at 10 bases. Germline values: CDR1 SQVTM, CDR2 ANQGSEA. This CDR3 is built from 12 residues. V dropped 6 bases and J dropped 6; count of bases not matched to a gene: 4. The DNA for the CDR3 is TGCAGCGTAACCGGGACAGGGGATGGCTACACCTTC. It codes for CSVTGTGDGYTF.

The chain joins TRBV5-1 to TRBJ1-6, with D maybe TRBD1 (5 bases). The CDR3 sequence is 13 residues long. Trimming took 4 bases from V and 10 from J, leaving 12 bases between them. Germline loops: CDR1 SGHRS, CDR2 YFSETQ. As DNA, the CDR3 is TGCGCCAGCAGCGCGGGACGGGCCTCACCCCTCCACTTT. This codes for CASSAGRASPLHF. The whole variable domain, filled in from reference TRBV5-1 and TRBJ1-6, reads KAGVTQTPRYLIKTRGQQVTLSCSPISGHRSVSWYQQTPGQGLQFLFEYFSETQRNKGNFPGRFSGRQFSNSRSEMNVSTLELGDSALYLCASSAGRASPLHFGNGTRLTVT.

This clonotype was seen more than once but under ten times. The V gene is TRBV24-1, the J gene TRBJ2-5, with D possibly matching TRBD2 (6 bases). CDR3 length equals 13 residues. Deletions cut 10 bases from V and 3 bases from J, with 14 bases between. Germline V gene lookup returns CDR1 KGHDR and CDR2 SFDVKD. CDR3: CATGAPGEETQYF. In nucleotides, the CDR3 is TGTGCCACAGGGGCACCGGGGGAAGAGACCCAGTACTTC.

In the case of this clonotype: This could be a read error, since a much larger clone is one nucleotide away. The genes are TRBV6-5 and TRBJ2-7; the match to TRBD1 covers 7 bases. This CDR3 spans 15 amino acids. V was pared by 3 bases and J by 0 bases, with 5 bases of the junction left unmatched. Germline V gives CDR1 MNHEY, CDR2 SVGAGI. As DNA, the CDR3 is TGTGCCAGCAGTTATGCCGGGACAGCCTCCTACGAGCAGTACTTC. This sequence encodes CASSYAGTASYEQYF.

The genes are TRBV20-1 and TRBJ1-2; D perhaps matches TRBD1 (6 bases). The CDR3 consists of 18 residues. V dropped 6 bases and J dropped 6 bases, with 32 bases sitting between them. The germline gives CDR1 DFQATT, CDR2 SNEGSKA (reference sequence). CDR3: CSAYVPTGLPSGDDGYTF. CDR3 in DNA: TGCAGTGCCTACGTACCAACAGGGCTACCTTCCGGGGACGATGGCTACACCTTC.

The rearrangement uses TRBV3-1 and TRBJ1-1; maybe TRBD1 (6 bases). The CDR3 covers 14 residues. V was cut by 7 bases and J by 4 bases, with 16 bases left in between. Germline-derived CDR1 and CDR2 are LGHDT and YNNKEL (reference sequence). The CDR3 reads CASTTHLRGTEAFF. The CDR3 region has the DNA TGTGCCAGCACCACTCACCTCAGGGGCACTGAAGCTTTCTTT.

The genes are TRBV25-1 and TRBJ1-2; D unclear. With 4 bases removed from V and 5 bases from J, the gap between germline ends came to 14 bases. This CDR3 region has 14 residues. CDR1 and CDR2 (germline): MGHDK, SYGVNS. Here the CDR3 reads CASSARVINYGYTF. The CDR3 DNA is TGTGCCAGCAGTGCTAGAGTAATTAATTATGGCTACACCTTC.

This clonotype was detected only a few times. This may come from a read error, since a much larger clone is one base off. This chain connects TRBV7-9 to TRBJ2-7; D gene ambiguous. The germline CDR1 and CDR2 sequences are SEHNR and FQNEAQ (reference sequence). The CDR3 contains 14 residues. V dropped 5 bases and J dropped 0 bases, with 11 bases sitting between them. The CDR3 here is CASSHRASSYEQYF. CDR3 nucleotide sequence: TGTGCCAGCAGCCACCGGGCCAGCTCCTACGAGCAGTACTTC.

This clonotype was seen more than once but under ten times. V and J are TRBV10-3 and TRBJ2-7, with a tentative D call TRBD1 (5 bases). The V gene lost 11 bases and the J gene lost 2 bases, with 22 bases spanning the gap. The V gene's germline CDR1 is ENHRY and CDR2 SYGVKD. The CDR3 loop spans 15 amino acids. For the CDR3, the DNA is TGTGCCGTCTCAAACCCGACAGCGACGGCCTACGAGCAGTACTTC. This sequence encodes CAVSNPTATAYEQYF.

V is TRBV7-9 and J is TRBJ1-1, with D hard to call. V was cut by 5 bases and J by 4 bases, with 14 bases left in between. Germline assignment: CDR1 SEHNR and CDR2 FQNEAQ (reference sequence). The CDR3 is 14 amino acids. CDR3 coding DNA: TGTGCCAGCAGCCCCGGGGAAGGAGGCACTGAAGCTTTCTTT. The encoded protein is CASSPGEGGTEAFF.

Turning to this clonotype: The conserved phenylalanine or tryptophan normally closing the CDR3 is absent here, so this likely arose from a read error. The V and J genes are TRBV4-3 and TRBJ1-6; a weak D match, TRBD1 (6 bases). V lost 3 bases, J lost 8 bases, and 14 bases lay in between. This CDR3 spans 15 amino acids. The germline V gene has CDR1 LGHNA and CDR2 YSLEER. The CDR3 loop is CASSHQDSHDSPLHV. The CDR3 coding sequence is TGCGCCAGCAGCCACCAGGACAGTCATGATTCACCCCTCCACGTT.

This clonotype was observed a handful of times. The V call is TRBV7-8, the J call TRBJ1-1, with D possibly being TRBD1 (5 bases). The ends were cut back, 1 base at V and 5 bases at J, with 11 bases in the middle. Germline values: CDR1 SGHVS, CDR2 FQNEAQ. This CDR3 region has 14 residues. The DNA for the CDR3 is TGTGCCAGCAGCTTAGGCGGGGGGGGAACTGAAGCTTTCTTT. As protein: CASSLGGGGTEAFF.

This clonotype occurred once. A much more abundant neighbour one base away suggests this may be a read error. This chain uses TRBV6-6 with TRBJ1-1; D might be TRBD1 (5 bases). The CDR3 totals 13 residues. CDR1 MNHNY and CDR2 SVGAGI come from the germline V gene (reference sequence). The V gene lost 7 bases and the J gene lost 3 bases, with 12 bases spanning the gap. The CDR3 DNA reads as TGTGCCAGCAATCAATTACAGGACACTGAAGCTTTCTTT. Protein product: CASNQLQDTEAFF.

This clonotype was observed many times. The chain has TRBV6-1 and TRBJ2-6; D gene uncertain. The CDR3 is made up of 15 amino acids. Germline V lookup: CDR1 MNHNS, CDR2 SASEGT. V lost 2 bases and J 2 bases, leaving 7 bases between the germline ends. As DNA, the CDR3 is TGTGCCAGCAGTGAAATGAAGGCTGGGGCCAACGTCCTGACTTTC. Protein product: CASSEMKAGANVLTF.

The rearrangement joins TRBV19 to TRBJ1-6; possible D gene TRBD1, 6 bases. CDR1 is LNHDA and CDR2 is SQIVND in the germline V gene (reference sequence). V lost 8 bases, J lost 0 bases, and 14 bases lay in between. This CDR3 comprises 16 residues. The CDR3 reads CASSGGASSYNSPLHF. CDR3 in DNA: TGTGCCAGTTCGGGGGGGGCGAGCTCCTATAATTCACCCCTCCACTTT.

This chain joins TRBV2 and TRBJ1-5; TRBD1 aligns across 7 bases. V trimming: 1 base; J trimming: 5 bases; junction bases outside the gene matches: 5. This CDR3 has 15 residues. CDR1 SNHLY and CDR2 FYNNEI come from the germline V gene. The DNA for the CDR3 is TGTGCCAGCAGTGAAGACGGGACAGAATATCAGCCCCAGCATTTT. Its protein is CASSEDGTEYQPQHF.

CDR3 coding DNA: TGTGCCACCTCCCGGGACTCCAGCTCCTACGAGCAGTACTTC. It codes for CATSRDSSSYEQYF. The V call is TRBV10-3, the J call TRBJ2-7; a possible D gene is TRBD2 (6 bases). The germline CDR1 and CDR2 sequences are ENHRY and SYGVKD. This CDR3 comprises 14 residues. Trimming took 10 bases from V and 0 from J, leaving 16 bases between them.

Points on this clonotype: One junction end disagrees with the germline gene, perhaps due to a read error. The chain recombines TRBV7-9 with TRBJ2-7, with 7 bases aligning to TRBD1. This CDR3 region has 13 residues. Looked up from germline, CDR1 is SEHNR and CDR2 is FQNEAQ (reference sequence). The CDR3 region has the DNA TGCGCCAGCAGCCGGGACAGATTTGGCGAGCAGTACTTC. This encodes CASSRDRFGEQYF.

The genes are TRBV7-9 and TRBJ2-7; 9 bases are shared with TRBD1. Germline CDR1 and CDR2: SEHNR and FQNEAQ (reference sequence). The trim removed 5 bases at V and 2 bases at J, leaving 10 bases unmatched. The CDR3 spans 16 residues. For the CDR3, the DNA is TGTGCCAGCAGCCACCGTCGGACAGGGGCGGCCTACGAGCAGTACTTC. Protein product: CASSHRRTGAAYEQYF.

This clonotype was seen repeatedly, ten times or more. The V and J genes are TRBV20-1 and TRBJ2-5, with D possibly being TRBD2 (5 bases). V was pared by 3 bases and J by 5 bases, with 19 bases between. CDR3 size: 15 residues. CDR1 and CDR2 (germline): DFQATT, SNEGSKA (reference sequence). CDR3 sequence (DNA): TGCAGTGCTAGTACGGCTAGCCATGTGTGGGAGACCCAGTACTTC. Its protein is CSASTASHVWETQYF.

Comments on this clonotype: A read error may be the cause here, since a much bigger clone is one base away. The J gene is TRBJ2-5, the V gene TRBV20-1, with TRBD2 matching 10 bases. Trimming at V came to 4 bases and at J to 7 bases, leaving 12 bases not matched to a gene. CDR3 length equals 15 residues. In germline, CDR1 is DFQATT, CDR2 SNEGSKA (reference sequence). The CDR3 reads CSATKLAGGGGTQYF. In nucleotides, the CDR3 is TGCAGTGCTACAAAATTAGCGGGAGGAGGGGGGACCCAGTACTTC.

This clonotype appeared many times. The chain links TRBV9 to TRBJ1-2; possible D gene TRBD1, 5 bases. The germline CDR1 and CDR2 sequences are SGDLS and YYNGEE. Between the trimmed V and J ends, which lost 0 bases and 4 bases, there was a span of 16 bases. The CDR3 runs 16 residues. In nucleotides, the CDR3 is TGTGCCAGCAGCGTAGCTCCGTTCGGGAGGGGCTATGGCTACACCTTC. Translation: CASSVAPFGRGYGYTF.

The chain has TRBV24-1 and TRBJ1-5; D call uncertain. The CDR3 has 16 residues. The V gene lost 0 bases and the J gene lost 5 bases, with 13 bases spanning the gap. Germline assignment: CDR1 KGHDR and CDR2 SFDVKD. The CDR3 bases are TGTGCCACCAGTGATTTGGCGATGCGGCAGGATCAGCCCCAGCATTTT. This encodes CATSDLAMRQDQPQHF.

This clonotype was detected many times. The chain recombines TRBV7-9 with TRBJ2-2; 7 positions agree with TRBD1. The CDR3 extends over 16 amino acids. The V gene's germline CDR1 is SEHNR and CDR2 FQNEAQ (reference sequence). V shed 6 bases and J 0 bases; nucleotides not matched to a gene: 7. The CDR3 loop reads CASRNQGQANTGELFF. The DNA for the CDR3 is TGTGCCAGCAGGAATCAAGGACAGGCGAACACCGGGGAGCTGTTTTTT.

This clonotype appeared many times. This rearrangement joins TRBV11-2 to TRBJ2-7, with TRBD1 matching 7 bases. The trim removed 3 bases at V and 3 bases at J, leaving 8 bases unmatched. Germline CDR1 reads SGHAT; CDR2 reads FQNNGV. The CDR3 length is 15 residues. Written as DNA, the CDR3 is TGTGCCAGCAGCTTGGAGACAGGGTCAGTCTACGAGCAGTACTTC. This translates into CASSLETGSVYEQYF.